These T cell receptor beta chains were read from a single sample in a study of T cells in narcolepsy. Method: immunoSEQ multiplex PCR; TCRdb's copy keeps in-frame clones and lacks some. Counted here are around 30,000 clones, 90% occurring once; the ten biggest clones make up around 1.2%. Sequenced input: CD45RA- memory CD4+ T cells from PBMCs. These receptors all come from a human donor with narcolepsy. Both conserved end residues are part of each CDR3. Fields, in order: J gene, V gene, clone size, D gene, CDR3 DNA, CDR3 protein. The D gene is left open where the match is weak. Clone sizes are given selectively: once, few, many, or a class where the clone is expanded.

TRBJ2-1,TRBV28,-,-,TGTGCCAGCAGTTTCCTTAACGGAGACCGCTCCTACAATGAGCAGTTCTTC,CASSFLNGDRSYNEQFF
TRBJ1-5,TRBV13,once,-,TGTGCCAGCAGCCCGGAAGATCAGCCCCAGCATTTT,CASSPEDQPQHF
TRBJ1-1,TRBV28,-,-,TGTGCCAGCAGTCGACAGAACACTGAAGCTTTCTTT,CASSRQNTEAFF
TRBJ2-1,TRBV30,-,TRBD2,TGTGCCTGGAGTGGGACTAGCGGGATTGGTGAGCAGTTCTTC,CAWSGTSGIGEQFF
TRBJ1-3,TRBV7-9,-,TRBD1,TGTGCCAGCAGCTTAGCCCGGACAGGGAATAATTTT,CASSLARTGNNF
TRBJ2-3,TRBV7-9,-,-,TGTGCCAGCAGCTTAAGTACAGATACGCAGTATTTT,CASSLSTDTQYF
TRBJ2-5,TRBV27,-,TRBD2,TGTGCCAGCAGTTTATACGCTAGCGGGGGGGGCCAAGAGACCCAGTACTTC,CASSLYASGGGQETQYF
TRBJ2-7,TRBV19,-,-,TGTGCCAGTAGTTCGACACAACGAACCTACGAGCAGTACTTC,CASSSTQRTYEQYF
TRBJ1-2,TRBV6-6,-,-,TGTGCCAGCAGTTATATAGGGGGAGATGGCTACACCTTC,CASSYIGGDGYTF
TRBJ2-2,TRBV6-4,-,-,TGTGCCAGCAGTGCGAGGGGCACCGGGGAGCTGTTTTTT,CASSARGTGELFF
TRBJ2-2,TRBV4-3,-,-,TGCGCCAGCAGCCAAGATCGGACGGCCGGGGAGCTGTTTTTT,CASSQDRTAGELFF
TRBJ2-3,TRBV19,-,-,TGTGCCAGTAGTCACCAGGGCAATACGCAGTATTTT,CASSHQGNTQYF
TRBJ2-7,TRBV11-2,once,TRBD2,TGTGCCAGCAGCTTAAGAATTCCGAGCGGGGGGGTTCGCTCCTACGAGCAGTACTTC,CASSLRIPSGGVRSYEQYF
TRBJ2-3,TRBV19,-,TRBD2,TGTGCCAGTAGTACCCTCGGGGGGGGATCCGCAGATACGCAGTATTTT,CASSTLGGGSADTQYF
TRBJ2-2,TRBV5-5,once,-,TGTGCCAGCAGCTTCGGCTGGACGAACACCGGGGAGCTGTTTTTT,CASSFGWTNTGELFF
TRBJ2-2,TRBV14,once,-,TGTGCCAGCAGCCAAAGGGGCCCTAGGAACACCGGGGAGCTGTTTTTT,CASSQRGPRNTGELFF
TRBJ1-1,TRBV5-6,once,-,TGTGCCAGCAGCGGGCCAGGGTTCACTGAAGCTTTCTTT,CASSGPGFTEAFF
TRBJ1-1,TRBV6-6,-,-,TGTGCCAGCAGTGGGGGGACGGCGAACACTGAAGCTTTCTTT,CASSGGTANTEAFF
TRBJ1-2,TRBV6-6,-,-,TGTGCCAGCAGTCCGGGACAAAACTATGGCTACACCTTC,CASSPGQNYGYTF
TRBJ2-7,TRBV19,-,TRBD1,TGTGCCAGTAACGGCCGGGACAGGGGGAATGAGCAGTACTTC,CASNGRDRGNEQYF
TRBJ2-3,TRBV15,-,TRBD2,TGTGCCACCAGCAGACTAGCGGGAGACCCAGATACGCAGTATTTT,CATSRLAGDPDTQYF
TRBJ1-6,TRBV20-1,-,TRBD1,TGCAGTGCGAACCACAGGGGAAAGGGGATCTTT,CSANHRGKGIF
TRBJ2-7,TRBV10-1,once,TRBD2,TGCGCCAGCAGCATGAGACTAGCGGGGGGGCTCTACGAGCAGTACTTC,CASSMRLAGGLYEQYF
TRBJ2-7,TRBV5-1,-,-,TGCGCCAGCAGCTTGGTCGGTCGGGGCGAGCAGTACTTC,CASSLVGRGEQYF
TRBJ2-3,TRBV28,-,TRBD2,TGTGCCAGCAGCTCTAGCGGGGGTAAAGATACGCAGTATTTT,CASSSSGGKDTQYF
TRBJ2-3,TRBV14,-,TRBD1,TGTGCCAGCAGCCAAGAACCAGGGGGAGTTTCAGATACGCAGTATTTT,CASSQEPGGVSDTQYF
TRBJ1-4,TRBV5-5,once,TRBD1,TGTGCCAGCAGTCCCTCCGGGACAGGTCTCGAAAAACTGTTTTTT,CASSPSGTGLEKLFF
TRBJ1-2,TRBV2,-,-,TGTGCCAGCAGTCCCGACAGCTATGGCTACACCTTC,CASSPDSYGYTF
TRBJ1-3,TRBV2,-,-,TGTGCCAGCAAGGGGGAAGGCTCTGGAAACACCATATATTTT,CASKGEGSGNTIYF
TRBJ2-1,TRBV6-4,-,-,TGTGCCAGCAGTGCCACCGACGGAGCGAAGCAGTTCTTC,CASSATDGAKQFF
TRBJ1-6,TRBV9,-,-,TGTGCCAGCGCACCTCACGAGCAGGGGTATGGTTCACCCCTCCACTTT,CASAPHEQGYGSPLHF
TRBJ2-5,TRBV5-1,-,TRBD2,TGCGCCAGCAGCTTGGCCGGGGCTAGCGGGCAAGAGACCCAGTACTTC,CASSLAGASGQETQYF
TRBJ1-2,TRBV4-1,-,-,TGCGCCAGCAGCCAAGATCAAGCAGGTCGAAACTATGGCTACACCTTC,CASSQDQAGRNYGYTF
TRBJ2-3,TRBV30,-,TRBD2,TGTGCCTGGACAAGAGCGGGATACACAGATACGCAGTATTTT,CAWTRAGYTDTQYF
TRBJ2-7,TRBV27,once,-,TGTGCCAGCAGTTTTACGGTATCGCGCGGATCCTACGAGCAGTACTTC,CASSFTVSRGSYEQYF
TRBJ2-7,TRBV30,-,-,TGTGCCTGGAGTGTTTGGGGGACTCTTAACCTCTACGAGCAGTACTTC,CAWSVWGTLNLYEQYF
TRBJ2-5,TRBV29-1,once,TRBD1,TGCAGCGCCCCAACCGAGGGGGCGGAGGAGACCCAGTACTTC,CSAPTEGAEETQYF